The sample holds many counts of the clone carrying this TCR beta chain. This entry is derived from a study of T-cell reconstitution after alpha-beta-depleted transplantation in children. Unique molecular identifiers were incorporated when the TCRbeta library was constructed. From the PCR reads, TCRdb called clonotypes with MiXCR, one entry per CDR3 protein. The table records roughly 23,000 distinct CDR3 sequences, about a tenth of them present only once. CDR1 SQVTM and CDR2 ANQGSEA come from the germline V gene. The CDR3 has 12 amino acids. V gave up 4 bases and J gave up 2 bases, with 8 bases separating them.

The genes are TRBV29-1 and TRBJ2-5, with unresolved D. This clonotype was obtained from a human donor who donated a stem cell graft to a child with chronic granulomatous disease. Material: PBMCs from the stem cell graft donor, obtained from the stem cell graft. The CDR3 protein is CSVVGFQETQYF. CDR3 coding DNA: TGCAGCGTTGTCGGATTTCAAGAGACCCAGTACTTC.